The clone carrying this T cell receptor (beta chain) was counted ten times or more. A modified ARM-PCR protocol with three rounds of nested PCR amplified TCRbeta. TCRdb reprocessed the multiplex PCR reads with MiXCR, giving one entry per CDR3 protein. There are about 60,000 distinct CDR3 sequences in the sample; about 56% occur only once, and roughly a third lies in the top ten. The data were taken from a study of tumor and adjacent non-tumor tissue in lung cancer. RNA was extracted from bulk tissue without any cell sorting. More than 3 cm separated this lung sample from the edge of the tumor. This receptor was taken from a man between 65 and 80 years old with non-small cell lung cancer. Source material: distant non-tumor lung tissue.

Here the CDR3 DNA reads TGTGCCATCAGTCGGGGCCAAATTAACTATGGCTACACCTTC. This sequence encodes CAISRGQINYGYTF. The rearrangement joins TRBV10-3 to TRBJ1-2; D may be TRBD1 (5 bases). Trimming cost V 5 bases and J 1 base, with 11 bases left between them. CDR1 and CDR2 from the germline V gene are ENHRY and SYGVKD. This CDR3 has 14 residues.